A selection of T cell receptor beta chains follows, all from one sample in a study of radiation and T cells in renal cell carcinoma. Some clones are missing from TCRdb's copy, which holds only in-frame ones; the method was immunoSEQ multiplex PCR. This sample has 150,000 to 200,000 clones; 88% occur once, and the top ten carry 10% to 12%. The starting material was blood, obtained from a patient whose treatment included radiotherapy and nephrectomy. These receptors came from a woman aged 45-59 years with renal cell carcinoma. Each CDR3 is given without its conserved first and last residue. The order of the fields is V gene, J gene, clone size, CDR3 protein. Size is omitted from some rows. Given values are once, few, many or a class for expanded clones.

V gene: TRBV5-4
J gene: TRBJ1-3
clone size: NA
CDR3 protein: ASSYDRGGGNTIY

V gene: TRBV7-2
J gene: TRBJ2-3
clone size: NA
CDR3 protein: ASSLASYAGGQKEY

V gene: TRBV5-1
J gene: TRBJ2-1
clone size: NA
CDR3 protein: ASSRPGQGNNEQF

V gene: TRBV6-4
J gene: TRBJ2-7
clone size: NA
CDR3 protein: ASRDRYYEQY

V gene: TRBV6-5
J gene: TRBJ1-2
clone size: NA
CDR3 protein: ASSYGGQTGYT

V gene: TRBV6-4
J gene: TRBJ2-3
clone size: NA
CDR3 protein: ASSRSAGGADTQY

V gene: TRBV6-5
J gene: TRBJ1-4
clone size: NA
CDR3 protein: ASKRGGEHEKLF

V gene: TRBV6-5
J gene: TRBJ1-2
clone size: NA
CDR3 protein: ASSSLDRGVGGYT

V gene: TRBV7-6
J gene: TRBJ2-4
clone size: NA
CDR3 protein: ASSLGAGFWGAAKNIQY

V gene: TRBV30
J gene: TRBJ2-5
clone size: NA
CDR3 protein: AWTYQETQY

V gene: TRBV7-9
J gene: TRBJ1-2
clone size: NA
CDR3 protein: ASSLAVINYGYT

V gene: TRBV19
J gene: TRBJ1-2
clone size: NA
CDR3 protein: ASSMLGRVSYGYT

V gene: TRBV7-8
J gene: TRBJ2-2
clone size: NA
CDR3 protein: ASVRWGNGELF

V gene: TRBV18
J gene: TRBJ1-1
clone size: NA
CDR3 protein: ASSPRDGDTEAF

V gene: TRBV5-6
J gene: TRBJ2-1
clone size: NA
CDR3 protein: ASSLIGYNEQF

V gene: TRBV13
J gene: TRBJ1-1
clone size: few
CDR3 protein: ASRSGVKAF

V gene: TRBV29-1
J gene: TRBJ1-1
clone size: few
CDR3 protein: SVDGTGSGEAF

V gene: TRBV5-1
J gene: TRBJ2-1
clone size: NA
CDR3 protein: ASSFEAGANEQF

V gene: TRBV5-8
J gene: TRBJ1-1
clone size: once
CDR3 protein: ASSLYRSGQGAEAF

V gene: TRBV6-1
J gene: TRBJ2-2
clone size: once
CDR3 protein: ATLKQGANTGELF

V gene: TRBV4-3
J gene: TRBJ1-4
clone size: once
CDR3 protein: ASSQEVRKNEKLF

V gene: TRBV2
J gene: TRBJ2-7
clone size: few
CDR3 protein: ASSEPLSVGEQY

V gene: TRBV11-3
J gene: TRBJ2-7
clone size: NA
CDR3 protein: ASSLDSTRGYEQY

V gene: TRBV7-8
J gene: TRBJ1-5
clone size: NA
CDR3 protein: ASSVRRIGQGQPQH

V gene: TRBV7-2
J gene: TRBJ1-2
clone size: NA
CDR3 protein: ASSLDGTGAYGYT

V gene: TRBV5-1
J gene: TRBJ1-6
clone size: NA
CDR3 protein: ASSTRTGKYSPLH

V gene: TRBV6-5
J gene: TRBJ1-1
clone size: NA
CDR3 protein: ASSYDKRAEAF

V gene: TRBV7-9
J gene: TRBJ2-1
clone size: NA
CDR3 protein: ASSPRGSSYNEQF

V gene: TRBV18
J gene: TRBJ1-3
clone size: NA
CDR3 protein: ASSPQDISGNTIY

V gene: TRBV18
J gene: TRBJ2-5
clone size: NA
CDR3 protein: ASSPGRTGDETQY

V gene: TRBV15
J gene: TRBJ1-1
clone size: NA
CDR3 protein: ATYETGKNTEAF

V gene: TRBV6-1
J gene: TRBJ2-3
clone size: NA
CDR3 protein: ASRSGGPSTDTQY

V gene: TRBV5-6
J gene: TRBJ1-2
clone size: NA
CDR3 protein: ASSLGDRARTIGGGYT

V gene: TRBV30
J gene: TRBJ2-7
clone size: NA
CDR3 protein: AWSLGTVSYEQY

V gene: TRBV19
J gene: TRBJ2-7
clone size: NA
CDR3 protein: ASSNSGGLADEQY

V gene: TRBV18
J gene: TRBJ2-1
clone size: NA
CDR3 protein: ASSLKTSGNEQF

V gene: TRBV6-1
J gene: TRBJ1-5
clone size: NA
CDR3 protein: ASSEHRGGLGPQH

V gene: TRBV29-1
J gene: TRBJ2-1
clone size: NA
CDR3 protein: SVDREVGEQF

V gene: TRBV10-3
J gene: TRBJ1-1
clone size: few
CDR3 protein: AISEVGDTEAF

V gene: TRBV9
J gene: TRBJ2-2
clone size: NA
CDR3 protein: ASSVATGTGELF

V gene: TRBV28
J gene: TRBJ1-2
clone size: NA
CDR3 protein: ASSSRTGYT

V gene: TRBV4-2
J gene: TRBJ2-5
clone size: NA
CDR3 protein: ASSQATSGAWVETQY

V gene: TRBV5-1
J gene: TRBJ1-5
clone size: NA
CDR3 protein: ASSFDWNQPQH

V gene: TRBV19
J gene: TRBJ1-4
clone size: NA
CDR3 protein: ASRSRGGTGDEKLF

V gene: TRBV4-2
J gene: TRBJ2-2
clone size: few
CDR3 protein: ASSQDTAGGEELF

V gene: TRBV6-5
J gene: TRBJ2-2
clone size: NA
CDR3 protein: ASSTDRGGAGELF

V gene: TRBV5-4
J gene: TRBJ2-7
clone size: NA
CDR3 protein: ASSSYGTGAQY

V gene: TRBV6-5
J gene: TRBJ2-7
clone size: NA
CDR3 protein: ASSKHRGLSEQY

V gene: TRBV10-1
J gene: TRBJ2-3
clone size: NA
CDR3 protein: ASSAFGTDTQY

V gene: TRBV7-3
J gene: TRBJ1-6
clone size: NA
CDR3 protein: ASSTVYNSPLH

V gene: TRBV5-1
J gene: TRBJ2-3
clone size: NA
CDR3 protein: ASSLNAGSSSTDTQY

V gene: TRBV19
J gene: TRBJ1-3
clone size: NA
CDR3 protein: ASRGGPGNTIY

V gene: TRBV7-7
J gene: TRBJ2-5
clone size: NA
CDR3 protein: ASSLALQETQY

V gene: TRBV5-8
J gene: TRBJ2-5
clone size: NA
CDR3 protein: ARSRDAIGRETQY

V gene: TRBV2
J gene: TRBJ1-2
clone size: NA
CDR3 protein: ASHDRGNYGYT

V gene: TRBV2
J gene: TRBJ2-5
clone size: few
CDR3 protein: ASSEIDSGGPKTQY

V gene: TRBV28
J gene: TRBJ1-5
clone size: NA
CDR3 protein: ASSSTGEGQPQH